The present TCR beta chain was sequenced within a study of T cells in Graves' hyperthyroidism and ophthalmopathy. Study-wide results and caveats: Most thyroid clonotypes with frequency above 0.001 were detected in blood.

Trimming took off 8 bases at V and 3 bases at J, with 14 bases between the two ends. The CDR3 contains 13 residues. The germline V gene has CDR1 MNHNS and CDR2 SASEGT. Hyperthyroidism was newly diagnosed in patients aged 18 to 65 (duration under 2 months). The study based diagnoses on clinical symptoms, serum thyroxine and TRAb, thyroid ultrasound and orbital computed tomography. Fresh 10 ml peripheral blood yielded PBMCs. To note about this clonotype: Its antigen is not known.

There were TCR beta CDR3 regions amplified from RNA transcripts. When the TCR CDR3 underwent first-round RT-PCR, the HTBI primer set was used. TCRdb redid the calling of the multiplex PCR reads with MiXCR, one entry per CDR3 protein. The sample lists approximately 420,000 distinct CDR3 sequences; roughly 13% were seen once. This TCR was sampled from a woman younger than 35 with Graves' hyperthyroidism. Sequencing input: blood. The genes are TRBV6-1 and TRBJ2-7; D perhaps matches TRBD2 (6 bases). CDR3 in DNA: TGTGCCAGCGGGATGGAGGGGTTCTACGAGCAGTACTTC. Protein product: CASGMEGFYEQYF.